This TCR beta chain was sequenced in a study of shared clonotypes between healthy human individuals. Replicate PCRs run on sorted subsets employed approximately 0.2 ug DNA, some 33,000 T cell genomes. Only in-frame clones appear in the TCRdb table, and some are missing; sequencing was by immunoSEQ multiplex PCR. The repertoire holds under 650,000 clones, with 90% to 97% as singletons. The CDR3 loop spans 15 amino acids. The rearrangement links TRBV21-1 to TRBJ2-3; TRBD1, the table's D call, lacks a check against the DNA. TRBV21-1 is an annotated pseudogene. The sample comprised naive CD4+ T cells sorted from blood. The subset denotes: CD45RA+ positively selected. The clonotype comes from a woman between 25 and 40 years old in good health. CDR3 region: CASSKLSRGGDTQYF. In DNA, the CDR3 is TGTGCCAGCAGCAAACTTAGCAGGGGTGGAGATACGCAGTATTTT.